A single sample gave rise to the 16 T cell receptor beta chains below, sequenced in a study of T cells in Graves' hyperthyroidism and ophthalmopathy. Researchers took RNA transcripts and amplified the TCR beta CDR3 regions from them. First-round RT-PCR with HTBI primers amplified the TCR CDR3 region. TCRdb analysed the multiplex PCR reads with MiXCR anew, one entry per CDR3 protein. Found here are about 400,000 distinct CDR3 sequences, roughly 14% of them singletons; the top ten hold roughly 25%. The sequenced material came from blood. Receptors were obtained from a woman aged 18-29 years with Graves' hyperthyroidism that later progressed to Graves' ophthalmopathy.

This clonotype was counted many times. CDR3 sequence: CSARQLAGTYNEQFF. The CDR3 coding sequence is TGCAGTGCTAGACAGCTAGCGGGAACGTACAATGAGCAGTTCTTC. The chain is built from TRBV20-1 and TRBJ2-1, with 9 positions matching TRBD2. The CDR3 runs to 15 residues. CDR1 is DFQATT and CDR2 is SNEGSKA in the germline V gene (reference sequence). V trimming: 2 bases; J trimming: 4 bases; junction bases outside the gene matches: 6.

This clonotype was seen repeatedly, ten times or more. This chain joins TRBV20-1 and TRBJ2-7, with D tentatively TRBD1 or TRBD2 (5 bases each). V gave up 5 bases and J gave up 2 bases, with 16 bases separating them. The germline V gene has CDR1 DFQATT and CDR2 SNEGSKA (reference sequence). CDR3 length: 14 residues. CDR3 region: CSAFPGARTYEQYF. CDR3 bases: TGCAGTGCTTTCCCCGGGGCTAGGACCTACGAGCAGTACTTC.

This clonotype was found many times. V and J are TRBV12-3 or TRBV12-4 and TRBJ2-1; TRBD2 aligns across 7 bases. V dropped 3 bases and J dropped 7; count of bases not matched to a gene: 6. The length of the CDR3 is 14 residues. The CDR3 spells CASSLGGSTNEQFF. Here the CDR3 DNA reads TGTGCCAGCAGTTTGGGCGGGAGCACGAATGAGCAGTTCTTC.

The CDR3 DNA reads as TGCAGTGCTAGAGATTGGTCTGGGGCCAACGTCCTGACTTTC. It is translated as CSARDWSGANVLTF. This chain connects TRBV20-1 to TRBJ2-6; no firm D call. The V gene lost 0 bases and the J gene lost 1 base, with 4 bases spanning the gap. This CDR3 is built from 14 residues. Germline V gene lookup returns CDR1 DFQATT and CDR2 SNEGSKA (reference sequence).

V usage is TRBV5-4 and J usage is TRBJ1-1; D gene unclear. Between the trimmed V and J ends, which lost 2 bases and 2 bases, there was a span of 10 bases. CDR1 is SGHNT, CDR2 YYREEE, per germline (reference sequence). This CDR3 has 14 amino acids. This CDR3 is CASSFGWGNTEAFF. The DNA for the CDR3 is TGTGCCAGCAGCTTCGGGTGGGGAAACACTGAAGCTTTCTTT.

The chain combines TRBV19 with TRBJ2-1, with 7 bases identical to TRBD2. There are 16 residues in the CDR3. The V and J ends lost 2 bases and 1 base, in that order; junction bases with no gene match: 5. CDR1 LNHDA and CDR2 SQIVND come from the germline V gene (reference sequence). CDR3 amino acids: CASSISGSGSYNEQFF. The CDR3 DNA follows: TGTGCCAGTAGTATATCGGGTAGCGGGTCCTACAATGAGCAGTTCTTC.

Here the CDR3 reads CSARDLTGQDSPLHF. CDR3 nucleotides: TGCAGTGCTAGAGATCTTACAGGACAAGATTCACCCCTCCACTTT. This chain links TRBV20-1 with TRBJ1-6, with D perhaps TRBD1 (5 bases). The CDR3 length is 15 residues. Trimming pared 0 bases from V and 8 bases from J, leaving 14 bases between. Germline loops: CDR1 DFQATT, CDR2 SNEGSKA (reference sequence).

This clonotype occurred many times. The rearrangement uses TRBV27 and TRBJ2-7; possible D gene TRBD2, 5 bases. The V and J ends lost 0 bases and 1 base respectively, with 10 bases between them. The germline V gene encodes CDR1 MNHEY and CDR2 SMNVEV (reference sequence). There are 15 residues in the CDR3. Here the CDR3 DNA reads TGTGCCAGCAGTTTATCTGGCGGGCATTCCTACGAGCAGTACTTC. It specifies CASSLSGGHSYEQYF.

With regard to this clonotype: It may be a read error: a sequence one base away is much more abundant. This sequence joins TRBV28 and TRBJ1-6, with D tentatively TRBD1 (5 bases). The CDR3 consists of 12 residues. Germline V gives CDR1 MDHEN, CDR2 SYDVKM. The V end lost 3 bases, the J end lost 15 bases, and 12 bases lay between the germline ends. The CDR3 DNA sequence: TGTGCCAGCAGTTTTGGTGTGAGGGGCCTCCACTTT. Its protein product is CASSFGVRGLHF. Full variable domain (missing parts from reference TRBV28 and TRBJ1-6): DVKVTQSSRYLVKRTGEKVFLECVQDMDHENMFWYRQDPGLGLRLIYFSYDVKMKEKGDIPEGYSVSREKKERFSLILESASTNQTSMYLCASSFGVRGLHFGNGTRLTVT.

This clonotype was seen at least ten times. The chain carries TRBV6-6 and TRBJ2-7, with D possibly TRBD2 on 7 matching bases. Germline CDR1 and CDR2: MNHNY and SVGAGI (reference sequence). Trimming took off 0 bases at V and 2 bases at J, with 20 bases between the two ends. This CDR3 spans 18 amino acids. The CDR3 nucleotides are TGTGCCAGCAGTTACTCGTCCCCAGGGAGGGGGAGGACCTACGAGCAGTACTTC. This codes for CASSYSSPGRGRTYEQYF.

The genes are TRBV19 and TRBJ1-1, with 7 bases fitting TRBD1. The CDR3 is 15 amino acids. Germline CDR1 and CDR2: LNHDA and SQIVND (reference sequence). With 7 bases clipped from V and 0 bases from J, the junction kept 8 bases outside the gene matches. This CDR3 reads CASTMLTGLNTEAFF. CDR3 nucleotide sequence: TGTGCCAGTACCATGCTGACAGGGCTGAACACTGAAGCTTTCTTT.

This clonotype has at least ten counts. The genes are TRBV27 and TRBJ2-7, with D possibly matching TRBD1 (6 bases). Germline CDR1 is MNHEY and CDR2 is SMNVEV (reference sequence). The CDR3 runs 13 residues. The V end was cut by 6 bases, the J end by 7 bases, with 16 bases between. The CDR3 loop reads CASSLGAPAEQYF. CDR3 nucleotides: TGTGCCAGCAGCCTGGGGGCCCCCGCAGAGCAGTACTTC.

This clonotype was recorded many times. The chain is built from TRBV27 and TRBJ2-5; D assignment may be TRBD1 or TRBD2 (6 bases each). The CDR3 consists of 15 residues. V shed 7 bases and J shed 2 bases, with 17 bases lying between them. Per the germline V gene, CDR1 is MNHEY and CDR2 is SMNVEV (reference sequence). CDR3 sequence: CASTSLRDKQETQYF. In DNA form, the CDR3 reads TGTGCCAGCACCTCACTGCGGGACAAACAAGAGACCCAGTACTTC.

The table lists this clonotype with many counts. The V and J genes are TRBV20-1 and TRBJ1-3; tentative D call: TRBD1 (6 bases). Germline CDR1 and CDR2: DFQATT and SNEGSKA (reference sequence). The CDR3 runs to 15 residues. V lost 3 bases and J 0 bases, leaving 12 bases between the germline ends. In DNA, the CDR3 is TGCAGTGCTAGCCGAGGGGGGAGCTCTGGAAACACCATATATTTT. Translating gives CSASRGGSSGNTIYF.

CDR3 in amino acids: CASSLGSGVGLNIQYF. The CDR3 coding sequence is TGTGCCAGCAGCCTCGGCTCCGGGGTCGGGTTGAACATTCAGTACTTC. V gene TRBV7-9 combines with J gene TRBJ2-4; possible D gene TRBD2, 5 bases. From germline, CDR1 is SEHNR and CDR2 FQNEAQ (reference sequence). Trimming took off 5 bases at V and 7 bases at J, with 21 bases between the two ends. The CDR3 has 16 amino acids.

This clonotype appeared many times. The J gene is TRBJ1-5, the V gene TRBV2; TRBD1 agrees at 12 bases. Germline V lookup: CDR1 SNHLY, CDR2 FYNNEI. After removal of 5 bases from V and 6 bases from J, the junction contained 8 bases not matched to a gene. The CDR3 is made up of 16 amino acids. Written as DNA, the CDR3 is TGTGCCAGCAGTCCGACCGGGACAGGGGGCGGTCAGCCCCAGCATTTT. Its translation: CASSPTGTGGGQPQHF. The full variable domain, rest sourced from reference TRBV2 and TRBJ1-5, is EPEVTQTPSHQVTQMGQEVILRCVPISNHLYFYWYRQILGQKVEFLVSFYNNEISEKSEIFDDQFSVERPDGSNFTLKIRSTKLEDSAMYFCASSPTGTGGGQPQHFGDGTRLSIL.